This T cell receptor (beta chain) stems from a study of blood T cell repertoires in COVID-19. Study overall: The United States, Italy and Spain provided the acute and convalescent COVID-19 samples. T cells, B-cell-depleted T cells, or PBMCs supplied cDNA or gDNA.

Germline V gene data show CDR1 as SGHTA and CDR2 as FQGNSA. The CDR3 extends over 14 amino acids. Trimming removed 5 bases at V and 8 bases at J, with 16 bases between. Per the study methods: Amplification of reference gene primers was used by the study to estimate nucleated cell counts. TCRdb's table, derived via immunoSEQ multiplex PCR, lists solely in-frame clones and lacks some. From that table come the V and J calls and clone size; the DNA was used to work out D and trimming. The repertoire holds around 260,000 clones, roughly 85% seen once, with 13% in the top ten. The V and J genes are TRBV7-2 and TRBJ2-1; D possibly corresponds to TRBD2 (6 bases). Sequencing was performed on peripheral blood. The TCR comes from a human donor in a cohort sampled during active COVID-19. The CDR3 here is CASSPLGRDYEQFF. The CDR3 DNA reads TGTGCCAGCAGCCCCTTGGGGCGGGACTATGAGCAGTTCTTC.